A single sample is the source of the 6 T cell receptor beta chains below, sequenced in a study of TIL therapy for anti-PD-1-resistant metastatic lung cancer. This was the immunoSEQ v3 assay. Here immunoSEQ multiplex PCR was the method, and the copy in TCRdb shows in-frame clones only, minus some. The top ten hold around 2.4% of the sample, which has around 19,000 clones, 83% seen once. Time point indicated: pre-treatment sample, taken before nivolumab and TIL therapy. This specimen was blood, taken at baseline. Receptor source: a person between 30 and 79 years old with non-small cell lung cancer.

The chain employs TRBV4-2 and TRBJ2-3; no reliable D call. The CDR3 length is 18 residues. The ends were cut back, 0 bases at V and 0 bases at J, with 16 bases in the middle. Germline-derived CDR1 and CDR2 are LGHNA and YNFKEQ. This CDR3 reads CASSQDHRAESSTDTQYF. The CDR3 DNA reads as TGTGCCAGCAGCCAAGATCACCGGGCGGAGTCTAGCACAGATACGCAGTATTTT.

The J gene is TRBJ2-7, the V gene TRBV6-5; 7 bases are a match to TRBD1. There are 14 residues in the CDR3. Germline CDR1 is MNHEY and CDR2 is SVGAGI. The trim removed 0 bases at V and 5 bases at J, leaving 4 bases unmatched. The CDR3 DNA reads TGTGCCAGCAGTTACTCGACAGGGATCGACGAGCAGTACTTC. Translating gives CASSYSTGIDEQYF.

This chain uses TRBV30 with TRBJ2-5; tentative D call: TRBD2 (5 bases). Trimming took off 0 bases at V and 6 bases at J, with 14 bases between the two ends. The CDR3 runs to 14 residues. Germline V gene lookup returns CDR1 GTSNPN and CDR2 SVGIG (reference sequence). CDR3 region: CAWSVGVGGQTQYF. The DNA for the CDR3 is TGTGCCTGGAGTGTTGGAGTAGGCGGGCAGACCCAGTACTTC.

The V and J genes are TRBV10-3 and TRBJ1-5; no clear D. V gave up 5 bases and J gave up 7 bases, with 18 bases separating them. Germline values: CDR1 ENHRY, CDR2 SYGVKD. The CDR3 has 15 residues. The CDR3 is CAISNYWGTGQPQHF. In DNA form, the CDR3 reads TGTGCCATCAGTAACTACTGGGGTACGGGCCAGCCCCAGCATTTT.

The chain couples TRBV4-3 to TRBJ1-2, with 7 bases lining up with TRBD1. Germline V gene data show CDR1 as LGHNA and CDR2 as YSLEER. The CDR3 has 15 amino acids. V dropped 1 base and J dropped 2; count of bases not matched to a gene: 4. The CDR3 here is CASSQAGTANYGYTF. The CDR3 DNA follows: TGCGCCAGCAGCCAAGCAGGGACAGCCAACTATGGCTACACCTTC.

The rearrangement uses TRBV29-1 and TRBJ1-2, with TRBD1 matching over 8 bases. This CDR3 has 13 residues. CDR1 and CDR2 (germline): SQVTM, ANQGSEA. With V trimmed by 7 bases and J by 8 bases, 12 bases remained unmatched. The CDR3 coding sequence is TGCAGCGACTCAGGGGGCGAACGATGGGGCTACACCTTC. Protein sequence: CSDSGGERWGYTF.